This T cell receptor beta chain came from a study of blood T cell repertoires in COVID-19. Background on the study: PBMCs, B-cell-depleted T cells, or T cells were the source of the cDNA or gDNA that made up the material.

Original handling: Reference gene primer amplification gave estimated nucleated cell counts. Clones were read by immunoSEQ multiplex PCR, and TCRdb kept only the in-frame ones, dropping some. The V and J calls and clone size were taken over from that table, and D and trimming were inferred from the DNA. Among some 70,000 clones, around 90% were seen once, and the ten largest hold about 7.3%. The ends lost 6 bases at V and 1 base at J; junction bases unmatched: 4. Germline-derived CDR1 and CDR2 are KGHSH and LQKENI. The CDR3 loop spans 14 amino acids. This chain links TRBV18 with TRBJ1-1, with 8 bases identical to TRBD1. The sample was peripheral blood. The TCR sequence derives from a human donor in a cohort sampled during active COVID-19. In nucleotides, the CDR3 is TGTGCCAGCTCGCCCGGACAGGGGAACACTGAAGCTTTCTTT. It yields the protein CASSPGQGNTEAFF. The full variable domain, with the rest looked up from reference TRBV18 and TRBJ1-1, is NAGVMQNPRHLVRRRGQEARLRCSPMKGHSHVYWYRQLPEEGLKFMVYLQKENIIDESGMPKERFSAEFPKEGPSILRIQQVVRGDSAAYFCASSPGQGNTEAFFGQGTRLTVV.